This T cell receptor (beta chain) was recovered during a study of CD8 T cells in Susac syndrome (dated by TCRdb to the late 2010s). Notes on the research overall: Among the Susac syndrome patients who were sequenced, clinically active disease was present in about six and clinical remission was observed in under ten. Whether CD8+ T cell activation and differentiation in Susac syndrome was antigen driven was tested using repertoire sequencing. Susac syndrome patients were therapy-naive, on corticosteroids (some also receiving IVIg), or on IVIg alone at blood withdrawal.

High-throughput TCR beta sequencing profiled peripheral blood CD8+ and CD4+ T cells from healthy donors, Susac syndrome patients and multiple sclerosis patients. Recently defined diagnostic criteria for definite or probable disease were met by the Susac syndrome patients. Bulk CD8+ and CD4+ T cells were purified by magnetic negative isolation, while CD8+ TEMRA cells were enriched using FACS. Blood was collected in EDTA tubes and processed within 24 hours, with PBMCs isolated through density gradient centrifugation. PBMCs intended for TCR sequencing were cryopreserved in liquid nitrogen and thawed later in a water bath at 37 degrees C. A purity of at least 90% was achieved for sorted or isolated CD4+, CD8+ and CD8+ TEMRA cells. RNA was extracted using the RNeasy kit, and about 0.45 to 1 ug of the RNA was reverse transcribed with random hexamers. The immunoSEQ multiplex PCR assay, covering 54 Vbeta and 13 Jbeta segments, was used to amplify TCR beta CDR3 regions. PCR amplification bias was corrected by using a synthetic template baseline for primer optimization and computational correction. The published analysis was carried out like this. Reads were assigned to V, D and J genes according to IMGT and analyzed in immunoSEQ Analyzer, with only productive sequences retained. Clonality was computed as one minus Shannon entropy normalized by log2 of the number of productive unique sequences. Public and private clones were assessed among the 100 most prevalent clones of each patient and control. Clones were defined as Susac-specific if absent from the healthy and MS cohorts, from 1052 published viral clones and from other ImmuneACCESS disease sequences. The public sequencing data were trimmed at Q25 with fastp and processed into clonotypes with MiXCR by TCRdb, which kept only in-frame beta chains. All rows with the same CDR3 protein become a single entry with the most common DNA and genes. The V and J calls come from TCRdb's annotation, not from the publication. This sample is represented by tens of thousands of distinct CDR3 sequences; roughly 93% of them were singletons. The top ten hold roughly 0.15% of the sample.

Broad study findings and their caveats: The CD4+ T cell repertoire of patients with Susac syndrome showed no detectable clonal expansion. The study acknowledged that relatively few individuals were included in the TCR sequencing and HLA analysis.

After removal of 1 base from V and 0 bases from J, the junction retains 14 bases not matched to a gene. From the germline V gene, CDR1 is MGHRA and CDR2 is YSYEKL. The CDR3 starts with the cysteine, ends with the phenylalanine, and has 20 residues. Only the CDR3 part of the read is kept: 60 bases, read in frame from the first base. In regard to this clonotype: No antigen is known for it. No per-base quality is available; no much larger clone lies one base away.

The V and J genes are TRBV4-1 and TRBJ1-5; 8 nucleotides in the junction match TRBD1. The sequenced sample consisted of CD4+ T cells from PBMCs. This receptor was obtained from a human donor with Susac syndrome. This receptor has the CDR3 CASSQVRDRGEGVSNQPQHF. The DNA reads as follows: TGCGCCAGCAGCCAAGTCCGAGACAGGGGAGAGGGCGTTAGCAATCAGCCCCAGCATTTT.